One and the same sample provided the 29 T cell receptor beta chains below, sequenced in a study of T cells in Graves' hyperthyroidism and ophthalmopathy. Regions amplified from RNA transcripts were the TCR beta CDR3 regions. With the HTBI primer set, the TCR CDR3 went through a first round of RT-PCR. TCRdb re-called the multiplex PCR reads through MiXCR, storing one row per CDR3 protein. The sample contains approximately 430,000 distinct CDR3 sequences, about 15% of which appear only once. Material: blood. These receptors were taken from a woman under 30 with Graves' hyperthyroidism.

The chain couples TRBV7-8 to TRBJ1-2, with no clear D. Germline CDR1 and CDR2: SGHVS and FQNEAQ. Between the trimmed V and J ends, which lost 5 bases and 7 bases, there was a span of 20 bases. There are 15 residues in the CDR3. DNA of the CDR3: TGTGCCAGCAGCGGTCCGGGATTCCTCGCGGGTGGCTACACCTTC. It specifies CASSGPGFLAGGYTF.

This clonotype was seen repeatedly, ten times or more. The chain links TRBV5-1 to TRBJ1-2, with 10 nucleotides matching TRBD1. CDR1 is SGHRS and CDR2 is YFSETQ in the germline V gene. This CDR3 has 14 amino acids. Losses at the gene ends were 4 bases for V and 3 bases for J; bases not matched to a gene: 3. The CDR3 sequence is CASSRTGGDYGYTF. The CDR3 DNA reads TGCGCCAGCAGCAGGACAGGGGGGGACTATGGCTACACCTTC.

The rearrangement links TRBV12-3 or TRBV12-4 to TRBJ1-5; D unclear. CDR3 length: 13 residues. The V end was cut by 2 bases, the J end by 3 bases, with 5 bases between. The CDR3 DNA is TGTGCCAGCAGTTTAAGCGACAATCAGCCCCAGCATTTT. Its protein is CASSLSDNQPQHF.

With regard to this clonotype: This may be a read error: a much more frequent sequence differs by one nucleotide. The V and J genes are TRBV12-3 or TRBV12-4 and TRBJ2-1; D possibly matches TRBD1 or TRBD2 (5 bases each). The CDR3 is made up of 16 amino acids. Trimming removed 4 bases at V and 6 bases at J, with 19 bases between. The CDR3 region is CASSWRGASPGNEQFF. The DNA of the CDR3 is TGTGCCAGCAGTTGGAGAGGGGCTAGCCCCGGCAATGAGCAGTTCTTC.

This clonotype was found many times. The J gene is TRBJ2-1, the V gene TRBV12-3 or TRBV12-4, with D uncertain. The CDR3 length is 14 residues. V was cut by 4 bases and J by 4 bases, with 11 bases left in between. In nucleotides, the CDR3 is TGTGCCAGCAGTTCAGACTTGACGTACAATGAGCAGTTCTTC. Translation: CASSSDLTYNEQFF.

This clonotype was counted ten times or more. The V call is TRBV27, the J call TRBJ2-2; 8 bases fit TRBD1. J gave up 2 bases and V 5 bases, and 10 bases lay outside the gene matches. CDR1 is MNHEY, CDR2 SMNVEV, per germline (reference sequence). The CDR3 has 17 residues. CDR3 protein: CASSPIRTGINTGELFF. Written as DNA, the CDR3 is TGTGCCAGCAGTCCTATACGGACAGGGATTAACACCGGGGAGCTGTTTTTT.

As regards this clonotype: Just one base apart from a much larger clone, this may be a read error. V gene TRBV6-2 or TRBV6-3 combines with J gene TRBJ2-4; 9 nucleotides match TRBD2. The ends lost 5 bases at V and 8 bases at J; junction bases unmatched: 7. The length of the CDR3 is 14 residues. Germline values: CDR1 MNHEY, CDR2 SVGEGT. The CDR3 nucleotides read TGTGCCAGCAGTATGCGGGGGGGGGGCGACATTCAGTACTTC. Protein sequence: CASSMRGGGDIQYF.

The V call is TRBV5-4, the J call TRBJ1-3, with unresolved D. Germline CDR1 and CDR2: SGHNT and YYREEE (reference sequence). The CDR3 covers 16 residues. V lost 0 bases to trimming and J lost 0 bases, with 10 bases between them. The CDR3 here is CASSLAGRSSGNTIYF. CDR3 nucleotides: TGTGCCAGCAGCTTGGCCGGACGGAGCTCTGGAAACACCATATATTTT.

The rearrangement uses TRBV6-1 and TRBJ1-5; no firm D call. Trimming pared 7 bases from V and 6 bases from J, leaving 13 bases between. Per germline, CDR1 MNHNS and CDR2 SASEGT. The CDR3 sequence is 13 residues long. The CDR3: CASTPGVGQPQHF. The CDR3 DNA sequence: TGTGCCAGCACCCCCGGGGTCGGTCAGCCCCAGCATTTT.

The chain has TRBV20-1 and TRBJ2-3; a possible D gene is TRBD1 (6 bases). The germline V gene has CDR1 DFQATT and CDR2 SNEGSKA (reference sequence). The CDR3 extends over 15 amino acids. V lost 6 bases and J 6 bases, leaving 22 bases between the germline ends. The CDR3 here is CSATPGQVMLDTQYF. The CDR3 bases are TGCAGTGCGACACCGGGACAAGTCATGTTGGATACGCAGTATTTT.

The chain recombines TRBV30 with TRBJ1-1; D ambiguous. Germline V gives CDR1 GTSNPN, CDR2 SVGIG (reference sequence). This CDR3 spans 13 amino acids. The V end lost 2 bases, the J end lost 4 bases, and 11 bases lay between the germline ends. The CDR3 here is CAWSRQVSTEAFF. For the CDR3, the DNA is TGTGCCTGGAGTCGTCAGGTGTCCACTGAAGCTTTCTTT.

There are many counts of this clonotype. The rearrangement joins TRBV20-1 to TRBJ1-1; D call uncertain. Looked up from germline, CDR1 is DFQATT and CDR2 is SNEGSKA (reference sequence). This CDR3 contains 13 residues. The V end was cut by 2 bases, the J end by 4 bases, with 11 bases between. The CDR3, as DNA: TGCAGTGCTAGAAGCAGGACTGTCACTGAAGCTTTCTTT. It is translated as CSARSRTVTEAFF.

This clonotype was recorded many times. Here the CDR3 reads CSARDRGTGHEQFF. The CDR3 DNA sequence: TGCAGTGCTAGAGATCGCGGGACGGGGCATGAGCAGTTCTTC. The gene calls are TRBV20-1 and TRBJ2-1; TRBD2 might be the D (6 bases). This CDR3 comprises 14 residues. Trimming stripped 0 bases from V and 8 bases from J, with 14 bases between. The germline gives CDR1 DFQATT, CDR2 SNEGSKA (reference sequence).

This clonotype appeared many times. This chain uses TRBV2 with TRBJ2-5; 10 bases line up with TRBD1. The CDR3 consists of 15 residues. V gave up 6 bases and J gave up 4 bases; unmatched junction bases: 8. The germline CDR1 and CDR2 sequences are SNHLY and FYNNEI. Here the CDR3 reads CASSPGQGLVETQYF. The CDR3 region has the DNA TGTGCCAGCAGCCCGGGACAGGGGCTTGTAGAGACCCAGTACTTC.

This clonotype was counted between two and nine times. The rearrangement uses TRBV11-3 and TRBJ2-1, with 8 positions matching TRBD1. Per the germline V gene, CDR1 is SGHNT and CDR2 is YENEEA. CDR3 size: 16 residues. V shed 5 bases and J 2 bases; nucleotides not matched to a gene: 8. This CDR3 reads CASSPAGTGTYNEQFF. The CDR3 nucleotides read TGTGCCAGCAGCCCAGCCGGGACAGGTACCTACAATGAGCAGTTCTTC. Full variable domain (remainder filled in from reference TRBV11-3 and TRBJ2-1): EAGVVQSPRYKIIEKKQPVAFWCNPISGHNTLYWYLQNLGQGPELLIRYENEEAVDDSQLPKDRFSAERLKGVDSTLKIQPAELGDSAVYLCASSPAGTGTYNEQFFGPGTRLTVL.

This clonotype was observed at least ten times. This chain links TRBV11-3 with TRBJ2-2; the D is unclear. Trimming pared 3 bases from V and 7 bases from J, leaving 12 bases between. Germline V CDR1 and CDR2: SGHNT, YENEEA. The CDR3 is 14 amino acids. CDR3 DNA: TGTGCCAGCAGCTTTGACCCAACCAGCGGGGAGCTGTTTTTT. The encoded protein is CASSFDPTSGELFF.

Ten or more counts support this clonotype. The chain combines TRBV12-3 or TRBV12-4 with TRBJ2-2; tentative D call: TRBD2 (7 bases). Trimming took off 8 bases at V and 3 bases at J, with 16 bases between the two ends. CDR3 length: 15 amino acids. This CDR3 reads CASGGPAGDTGELFF. Written as DNA, the CDR3 is TGTGCCAGCGGGGGCCCGGCGGGAGACACCGGGGAGCTGTTTTTT.

CDR3 nucleotides: TGTGCCAGCATCCAAGCTGGGGGTGACCTCTACAATGAGCAGTTCTTC. As protein: CASIQAGGDLYNEQFF. The chain links TRBV7-2 to TRBJ2-1, with D tentatively TRBD1 or TRBD2 (5 bases each). The germline V gene has CDR1 SGHTA and CDR2 FQGNSA. This CDR3 is 16 amino acids long. The germline V and J ends were trimmed by 7 bases and 3 bases, with 19 bases remaining between them.

Ten or more counts support this clonotype. The gene calls are TRBV12-3 or TRBV12-4 and TRBJ2-3; 10 bases fit TRBD2. V lost 5 bases to trimming and J lost 1 base; unmatched junction nucleotides: 6. The CDR3 length is 16 residues. CDR3: CASSRWLAGGTDTQYF. The CDR3 DNA reads as TGTGCCAGCAGTCGGTGGCTAGCGGGGGGCACAGATACGCAGTATTTT.

This clonotype has at least ten counts. The chain employs TRBV5-1 and TRBJ2-1; 8 nucleotides line up with TRBD2. The CDR3 has 15 amino acids. Trimming at V came to 0 bases and at J to 10 bases, leaving 9 bases not matched to a gene. Germline CDR1 and CDR2: SGHRS and YFSETQ. In DNA form, the CDR3 reads TGCGCCAGCAGCTTGGTTGGTACAGCGGGAGACGAGCAGTTCTTC. It yields the protein CASSLVGTAGDEQFF. Combining the CDR3 with reference TRBV5-1 and TRBJ2-1 gives the whole variable domain KAGVTQTPRYLIKTRGQQVTLSCSPISGHRSVSWYQQTPGQGLQFLFEYFSETQRNKGNFPGRFSGRQFSNSRSEMNVSTLELGDSALYLCASSLVGTAGDEQFFGPGTRLTVL.

This clonotype has at least ten counts. The chain recombines TRBV6-1 with TRBJ1-6; unclear D gene. The CDR3 is 12 amino acids. V was trimmed by 6 bases and J by 8 bases, leaving 8 bases between them. Germline-derived CDR1 and CDR2 are MNHNS and SASEGT. CDR3 DNA sequence: TGTGCCAGCAGCCCCCCCGATTCACCCCTCCACTTT. Protein product: CASSPPDSPLHF.

This clonotype was recorded many times. The chain links TRBV3-1 to TRBJ2-2, with TRBD2 matching 10 bases. V lost 0 bases to trimming and J lost 2 bases; unmatched junction nucleotides: 9. The length of the CDR3 is 19 residues. Germline V gives CDR1 LGHDT, CDR2 YNNKEL (reference sequence). The CDR3 nucleotides read TGTGCCAGCAGCCAAGAGGGGCTAGCGGGAGCGGGTAACACCGGGGAGCTGTTTTTT. Its protein is CASSQEGLAGAGNTGELFF. Full variable domain (missing parts from reference TRBV3-1 and TRBJ2-2): DTAVSQTPKYLVTQMGNDKSIKCEQNLGHDTMYWYKQDSKKFLKIMFSYNNKELIINETVPNRFSPKSPDKAHLNLHINSLELGDSAVYFCASSQEGLAGAGNTGELFFGEGSRLTVL.

This clonotype has at least ten counts. The chain carries TRBV19 and TRBJ2-2, with D tentatively TRBD2 (5 bases). With 6 bases removed from V and 0 bases from J, the gap between germline ends came to 11 bases. Per the germline V gene, CDR1 is LNHDA and CDR2 is SQIVND (reference sequence). The CDR3 runs to 15 residues. The CDR3 is CASRPRASNTGELFF. CDR3 DNA: TGTGCCAGTAGACCGAGGGCCTCGAACACCGGGGAGCTGTTTTTT.

This clonotype was seen many times. The chain links TRBV5-1 to TRBJ2-5; a possible D gene is TRBD2 (7 bases). Germline V gene sequence: CDR1 SGHRS, CDR2 YFSETQ. CDR3 length: 14 amino acids. Trimming left V 6 bases short and J 4 bases short, with 16 bases between. The CDR3 DNA reads as TGCGCCAGCACCGGGGGGCGTGAACGAGAGACCCAGTACTTC. Translation gives CASTGGRERETQYF. The whole variable domain, filled in from reference TRBV5-1 and TRBJ2-5, reads KAGVTQTPRYLIKTRGQQVTLSCSPISGHRSVSWYQQTPGQGLQFLFEYFSETQRNKGNFPGRFSGRQFSNSRSEMNVSTLELGDSALYLCASTGGRERETQYFGPGTRLLVL.

The chain joins TRBV9 to TRBJ2-7, with 8 bases lining up with TRBD2. Germline V gene data show CDR1 as SGDLS and CDR2 as YYNGEE. V shed 0 bases and J 1 base; nucleotides not matched to a gene: 12. This CDR3 comprises 18 residues. CDR3 sequence: CASSVGAGIGGGSYEQYF. The CDR3 DNA follows: TGTGCCAGCAGCGTAGGGGCAGGGATAGGCGGGGGGTCCTACGAGCAGTACTTC. Drawing the rest from reference TRBV9 and TRBJ2-7, the complete variable domain is DSGVTQTPKHLITATGQRVTLRCSPRSGDLSVYWYQQSLDQGLQFLIQYYNGEERAKGNILERFSAQQFPDLHSELNLSSLELGDSALYFCASSVGAGIGGGSYEQYFGPGTRLTVT.

V is TRBV13 and J is TRBJ2-3, with D hard to call. The germline V and J ends were trimmed by 6 bases and 0 bases, with 10 bases remaining between them. The CDR3 consists of 14 residues. Germline loops: CDR1 PRHDT, CDR2 FYEKMQ (reference sequence). The CDR3 is CASRERTSTDTQYF. The CDR3 DNA reads TGTGCCAGCAGGGAGCGAACTAGCACAGATACGCAGTATTTT.

Comment on this clonotype: Possible read error: a much larger clone is one base away. The chain uses TRBV5-1 and TRBJ2-1; the match to TRBD2 covers 7 bases. The CDR3 has 15 amino acids. Germline V gives CDR1 SGHRS, CDR2 YFSETQ. V gave up 3 bases and J gave up 0 bases; unmatched junction bases: 3. The CDR3 loop reads CASSWGLNSYNEQFF. The CDR3 region has the DNA TGCGCCAGCAGCTGGGGACTAAACTCCTACAATGAGCAGTTCTTC.

This clonotype was found many times. This chain uses TRBV2 with TRBJ1-1, with 8 bases fitting TRBD1. Losses at the gene ends were 4 bases for V and 4 bases for J; bases not matched to a gene: 2. The CDR3 runs to 13 residues. Looked up from germline, CDR1 is SNHLY and CDR2 is FYNNEI. CDR3 residues: CASSVQGATEAFF. The CDR3 region has the DNA TGTGCCAGCAGTGTCCAGGGGGCCACTGAAGCTTTCTTT.

This clonotype came up many times. The chain is built from TRBV12-5 and TRBJ2-3; D unclear. CDR3 length: 14 amino acids. With 7 bases removed from V and 1 base from J, the gap between germline ends came to 12 bases. The germline CDR1 and CDR2 sequences are LGHNT and FRNRAP. The CDR3 DNA reads TGTGCTAGTGCCACACCGTCGGGCACAGATACGCAGTATTTT. It encodes CASATPSGTDTQYF.